The 10 T cell receptor beta chains below were found in one sample sequenced in a study of control samples from healthy donors and cancer patients. Only in-frame clones appear in the TCRdb table, and some are missing; sequencing was by immunoSEQ multiplex PCR. Of roughly 89,000 clones listed, 91% are singletons. The source material was blood. Receptors originate from a man aged 50 or older in good health.

This chain connects TRBV2 to TRBJ1-2, with D possibly being TRBD1 (5 bases). Germline assignment: CDR1 SNHLY and CDR2 FYNNEI. The CDR3 is 13 amino acids. Trimming took 5 bases from V and 4 from J, leaving 11 bases between them. CDR3: CASSPAGSYGYTF. The CDR3 DNA sequence: TGTGCCAGCAGTCCGGCAGGGAGCTATGGCTACACCTTC.

The chain carries TRBV9 and TRBJ2-2; D may correspond to TRBD1 or TRBD2 (5 bases each). Between the trimmed V and J ends, which lost 2 bases and 11 bases, there was a span of 25 bases. The CDR3 loop spans 17 amino acids. Germline CDR1 reads SGDLS; CDR2 reads YYNGEE. CDR3 amino acids: CASSVSGAGPLLSELFF. The CDR3 DNA is TGTGCCAGCAGCGTTTCCGGGGCAGGACCTCTTTTGAGCGAGCTGTTTTTT.

CDR3 protein: CASGRERGTQYF. The CDR3 DNA sequence: TGTGCCTCCGGTCGAGAGCGGGGGACCCAGTACTTC. The V call is TRBV30, the J call TRBJ2-5; 7 bases line up with TRBD2. With 7 bases clipped from V and 7 bases from J, the junction kept 9 bases outside the gene matches. The CDR3 sequence is 12 residues long. The germline V gene has CDR1 GTSNPN and CDR2 SVGIG (reference sequence).

This rearrangement joins TRBV27 to TRBJ1-5; possibly TRBD1 for D (6 bases). Germline assignment: CDR1 MNHEY and CDR2 SMNVEV (reference sequence). This CDR3 is 16 amino acids long. Trimming took off 5 bases at V and 0 bases at J, with 14 bases between the two ends. CDR3 amino acids: CASSPLGTNSNQPQHF. For the CDR3, the DNA is TGTGCCAGCAGTCCCCTCGGGACAAATAGCAATCAGCCCCAGCATTTT.

Worth noting for this clone: One end of the junction does not line up with germline, which may come from a read error. This sequence joins TRBV11-2 and TRBJ1-2; tentatively, D is TRBD1 (5 bases). Germline loops: CDR1 SGHAT, CDR2 FQNNGV. CDR3 length: 12 residues. CDR3 residues: CASSLDRYGYTF. The CDR3, as DNA: TGTGCCAGCAGCCTAGACAGATATGGCTACACCTTC.

V usage is TRBV18 and J usage is TRBJ1-4, with 8 bases lining up with TRBD1. The CDR3 is 15 amino acids. Trimming took 5 bases from V and 4 from J; bases not matched to a gene: 6. CDR1 and CDR2 from the germline V gene are KGHSH and LQKENI. As DNA, the CDR3 is TGTGCCAGCTCATCGACAGGGGCTTTTAATGAAAAACTGTTTTTT. It codes for CASSSTGAFNEKLFF.

The chain is built from TRBV7-6 and TRBJ2-1; no clear D gene. The CDR3 sequence is 15 residues long. Trimming left V 1 base short and J 4 bases short, with 11 bases between. The germline V gene encodes CDR1 SGHVS and CDR2 FNYEAQ. The CDR3 spells CASSLEGPLYNEQFF. Here the CDR3 DNA reads TGTGCCAGCAGCTTAGAGGGCCCTCTGTACAATGAGCAGTTCTTC.

The chain combines TRBV2 with TRBJ2-1; 10 positions match TRBD2. V trimming: 3 bases; J trimming: 3 bases; junction bases outside the gene matches: 2. Per the germline V gene, CDR1 is SNHLY and CDR2 is FYNNEI. The length of the CDR3 is 15 residues. CDR3 protein: CASSELAGGYNEQFF. The CDR3 nucleotides are TGTGCCAGCAGTGAGTTAGCGGGGGGCTACAATGAGCAGTTCTTC.

V and J are TRBV6-1 and TRBJ2-3; TRBD2 aligns across 10 bases. The trim removed 2 bases at V and 2 bases at J, leaving 7 bases unmatched. The germline gives CDR1 MNHNS, CDR2 SASEGT. The CDR3 has 17 residues. The CDR3 DNA is TGTGCCAGCAGTGAAACCCCTAGCGGGGGATACACAGATACGCAGTATTTT. It yields the protein CASSETPSGGYTDTQYF.

This clone is a singleton in its sample. The rearrangement joins TRBV19 to TRBJ1-1; 10 nucleotides match TRBD1. Germline CDR1 LNHDA, CDR2 SQIVND (reference sequence). Trimming cost V 9 bases and J 10 bases; bases outside gene matches: 11. This CDR3 is 13 amino acids long. In DNA, the CDR3 is TGTGCCAGCCAAAAGACAGGGGGCGATTTAGCTTTCTTT. Translated: CASQKTGGDLAFF.